This T cell receptor beta chain was sequenced during a study of cytomegalovirus exposure and HLA in healthy donors. This CDR3 region has 19 residues. The germline gives CDR1 LNHDA, CDR2 SQIVND (reference sequence). Trimming took 4 bases from V and 7 from J, leaving 29 bases between them. 13 Jbeta primers and 60 Vbeta primers were used for the PCR. TCRdb's copy holds only in-frame clones and misses some; the assay was immunoSEQ multiplex PCR. There are about 93,000 clones in the sample; just over 75% occur only once, and under 0.75% lies in the top ten. The sequenced sample consisted of PBMCs. This sequence joins TRBV19 and TRBJ2-1, with a tentative D call TRBD2 (9 bases). This sequence originates from a man under 40 in good health and CMV-seronegative. CDR3 protein: CASSSRGPRWREGPNEQFF. In nucleotides, the CDR3 is TGTGCCAGTAGTAGCAGGGGGCCTAGGTGGCGGGAGGGCCCTAATGAGCAGTTCTTC.